Below, 11 T cell receptor beta chains from the same sample are listed, as sequenced in a study of T cells in Graves' hyperthyroidism and ophthalmopathy. RNA transcripts gave rise to amplified TCR beta CDR3 regions. The HTBI primer set was used in a first-round RT-PCR of the TCR CDR3. Using its own MiXCR run on the multiplex PCR reads, TCRdb lists one record per CDR3 protein. The sample has about half a million distinct CDR3 sequences, about 20% seen once. The sequenced sample was blood. These receptors all come from a middle-aged man with Graves' ophthalmopathy.

This clonotype was detected many times. The V call is TRBV7-2, the J call TRBJ2-3; TRBD2 might be the D (5 bases). V was cut by 5 bases and J by 10 bases, with 25 bases left in between. Germline CDR1 SGHTA, CDR2 FQGNSA. The CDR3 contains 16 residues. The CDR3 loop is CASSPPDGVPSAPQYF. CDR3 sequence (DNA): TGTGCCAGCAGCCCACCTGACGGGGTGCCATCCGCTCCGCAGTATTTT.

The chain recombines TRBV27 with TRBJ2-7; tentative D call: TRBD1 (5 bases). V was clipped by 4 bases and J by 2 bases, with 6 bases between them. CDR1 and CDR2 (germline): MNHEY, SMNVEV (reference sequence). CDR3 length equals 12 residues. CDR3 sequence: CASSSDTYEQYF. Here the CDR3 DNA reads TGTGCCAGCAGTTCGGACACCTACGAGCAGTACTTC.

This chain joins TRBV29-1 and TRBJ2-7; 7 bases are a match to TRBD1. V lost 2 bases and J lost 2; bases outside the gene matches: 0. The CDR3 spans 12 residues. Germline V CDR1 and CDR2: SQVTM, ANQGSEA. The CDR3 here is CSVEQGAYEQYF. The CDR3 DNA follows: TGCAGCGTTGAACAGGGGGCCTACGAGCAGTACTTC.

The chain is built from TRBV11-2 and TRBJ2-7; TRBD2 aligns across 14 bases. Unmatched junction bases numbered 19, after V lost 8 bases and J lost 4 bases. The CDR3 has 19 amino acids. Germline values: CDR1 SGHAT, CDR2 FQNNGV. CDR3 region: CASGYPPTGTSGSEYEQYF. The CDR3 bases are TGTGCCAGCGGATACCCCCCTACCGGGACTAGCGGGAGCGAGTACGAGCAGTACTTC.

V usage is TRBV9 and J usage is TRBJ1-2, with 8 bases fitting TRBD1. The V segment lost 4 bases and the J segment 4 bases; nucleotides outside the gene matches: 9. Germline CDR1 and CDR2: SGDLS and YYNGEE. CDR3 length: 15 amino acids. As DNA, the CDR3 is TGTGCCAGCAGCCTCAACGGACAGGGCGGCTATGGCTACACCTTC. As protein: CASSLNGQGGYGYTF.

The V gene is TRBV3-1, the J gene TRBJ1-4, with D possibly being TRBD1 (5 bases). Trimming took 5 bases from V and 5 from J, leaving 21 bases between them. This CDR3 contains 17 residues. CDR1 LGHDT and CDR2 YNNKEL come from the germline V gene (reference sequence). CDR3 region: CASSLPTGGPRNEKLFF. In DNA, the CDR3 is TGTGCCAGCAGCTTGCCAACCGGGGGACCCAGGAATGAAAAACTGTTTTTT. The variable domain in full, with the rest retrieved from reference TRBV3-1 and TRBJ1-4, is DTAVSQTPKYLVTQMGNDKSIKCEQNLGHDTMYWYKQDSKKFLKIMFSYNNKELIINETVPNRFSPKSPDKAHLNLHINSLELGDSAVYFCASSLPTGGPRNEKLFFGSGTQLSVL.

This clonotype was counted at least ten times. This chain connects TRBV12-3 or TRBV12-4 to TRBJ1-1; maybe TRBD1 (6 bases). This CDR3 is 13 amino acids long. Trimming left V 7 bases short and J 1 base short, with 10 bases between. The CDR3 DNA reads TGTGCCAGCAATGGACAGCGGAACACTGAAGCTTTCTTT. Translation gives CASNGQRNTEAFF.

The chain uses TRBV27 and TRBJ2-7; TRBD1 matches at 8 bases. The CDR3 totals 14 residues. Germline V gene lookup returns CDR1 MNHEY and CDR2 SMNVEV (reference sequence). V lost 6 bases, J lost 2 bases, and 6 bases stayed unmatched. Written as DNA, the CDR3 is TGTGCCAGCAGCCCATTGACAGGGGCCTACGAGCAGTACTTC. As protein: CASSPLTGAYEQYF.

The chain uses TRBV28 and TRBJ2-7; 7 nucleotides match TRBD2. J lost 9 bases, V lost 3 bases, and 14 bases had no gene match. The V gene's germline CDR1 is MDHEN and CDR2 SYDVKM. The CDR3 contains 15 residues. CDR3 residues: CASSLGGAMLRGQYF. CDR3 DNA: TGTGCCAGCAGTTTGGGAGGGGCCATGCTTAGGGGGCAGTACTTC.

Ten or more counts support this clonotype. The rearrangement links TRBV2 to TRBJ1-1; the D is unclear. Trimming cost V 1 base and J 0 bases, with 3 bases left between them. The CDR3 runs to 13 residues. Per the germline V gene, CDR1 is SNHLY and CDR2 is FYNNEI. Here the CDR3 DNA reads TGTGCCAGCAGTGAAGGTGTGAACACTGAAGCTTTCTTT. It yields the protein CASSEGVNTEAFF.

CDR3: CASSSGTSSLFPEQFF. The CDR3 DNA reads as TGTGCCAGCAGTTCCGGGACTAGCTCTTTGTTTCCTGAGCAGTTCTTC. The rearrangement uses TRBV6-2 or TRBV6-3 and TRBJ2-1, with 9 bases matching TRBD2. The trim removed 4 bases at V and 9 bases at J, leaving 13 bases unmatched. Looked up from germline, CDR1 is MNHEY and CDR2 is SVGEGT. The CDR3 totals 16 residues.